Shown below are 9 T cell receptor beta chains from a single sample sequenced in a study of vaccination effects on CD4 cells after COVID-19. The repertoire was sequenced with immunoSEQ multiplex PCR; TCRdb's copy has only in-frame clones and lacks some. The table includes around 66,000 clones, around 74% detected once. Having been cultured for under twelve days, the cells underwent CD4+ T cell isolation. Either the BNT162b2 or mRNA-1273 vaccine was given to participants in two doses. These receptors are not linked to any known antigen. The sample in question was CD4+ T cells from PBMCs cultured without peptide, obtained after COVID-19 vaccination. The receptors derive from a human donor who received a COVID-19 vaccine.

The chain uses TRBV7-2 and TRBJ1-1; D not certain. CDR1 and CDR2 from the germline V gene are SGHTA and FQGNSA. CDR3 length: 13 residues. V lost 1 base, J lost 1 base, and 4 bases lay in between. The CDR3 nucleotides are TGTGCCAGCAGCTTAGTCCGGAACACTGAAGCTTTCTTT. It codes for CASSLVRNTEAFF.

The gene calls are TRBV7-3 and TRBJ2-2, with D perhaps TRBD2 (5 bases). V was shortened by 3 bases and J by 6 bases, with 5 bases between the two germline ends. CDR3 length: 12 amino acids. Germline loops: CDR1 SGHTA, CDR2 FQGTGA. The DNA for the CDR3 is TGTGCCAGCAGCTTGCGGGCCGGGGAGCTGTTTTTT. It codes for CASSLRAGELFF.

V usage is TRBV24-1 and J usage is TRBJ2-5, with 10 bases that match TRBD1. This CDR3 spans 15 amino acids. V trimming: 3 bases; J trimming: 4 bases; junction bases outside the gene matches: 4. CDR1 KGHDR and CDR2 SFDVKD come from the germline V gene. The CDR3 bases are TGTGCCACCAGTGATCCGGGGACAGGGGTAGAGACCCAGTACTTC. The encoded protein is CATSDPGTGVETQYF.

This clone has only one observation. The CDR3 nucleotides read TGTGCCAGTAAGAGGGGGCATAGCACAGATACGCAGTATTTT. Encoded protein: CASKRGHSTDTQYF. This rearrangement joins TRBV19 to TRBJ2-3; 7 nucleotides align to TRBD1. There are 14 residues in the CDR3. V trimming: 7 bases; J trimming: 0 bases; junction bases outside the gene matches: 4. The germline V gene has CDR1 LNHDA and CDR2 SQIVND (reference sequence).

The CDR3 DNA reads TGCGCCAGCAGCCAAGCCAGGGCAGGTCCGTACTATGGCTACACCTTC. Translated, it gives CASSQARAGPYYGYTF. The chain links TRBV4-1 to TRBJ1-2; a weak D match, TRBD1 (5 bases). This CDR3 region has 16 residues. With 1 base removed from V and 3 bases from J, the gap between germline ends came to 15 bases. Germline V CDR1 and CDR2: MGHRA, YSYEKL.

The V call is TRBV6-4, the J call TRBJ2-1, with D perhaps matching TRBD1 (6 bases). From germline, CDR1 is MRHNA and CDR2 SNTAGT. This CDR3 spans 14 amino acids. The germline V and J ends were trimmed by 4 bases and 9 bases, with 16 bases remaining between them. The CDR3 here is CASSAGDTTGEQFF. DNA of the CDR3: TGTGCCAGCAGTGCCGGGGACACCACCGGTGAGCAGTTCTTC.

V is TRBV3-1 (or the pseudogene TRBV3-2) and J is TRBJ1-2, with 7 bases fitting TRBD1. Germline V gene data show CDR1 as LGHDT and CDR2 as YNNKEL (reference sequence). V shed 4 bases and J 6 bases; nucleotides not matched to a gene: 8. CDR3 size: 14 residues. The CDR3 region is CASSPTGQVHGYTF. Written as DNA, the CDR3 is TGTGCCAGCAGCCCCACAGGACAGGTCCATGGCTACACCTTC.

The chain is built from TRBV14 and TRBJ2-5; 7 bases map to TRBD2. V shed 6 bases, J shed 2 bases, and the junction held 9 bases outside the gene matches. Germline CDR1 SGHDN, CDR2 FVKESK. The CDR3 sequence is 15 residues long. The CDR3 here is CASSLHWGGQETQYF. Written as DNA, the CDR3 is TGTGCCAGCAGTCTTCATTGGGGGGGTCAAGAGACCCAGTACTTC.

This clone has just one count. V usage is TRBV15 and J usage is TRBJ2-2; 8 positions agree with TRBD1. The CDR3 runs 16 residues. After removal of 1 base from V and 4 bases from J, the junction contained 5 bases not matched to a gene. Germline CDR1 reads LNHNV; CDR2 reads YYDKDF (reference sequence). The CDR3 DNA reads TGTGCCACCAGCAGAGCGGGGACAGGTATCACCGGGGAGCTGTTTTTT. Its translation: CATSRAGTGITGELFF.